The T cell receptor beta chain described here comes from a study of shared clonotypes between healthy human individuals. TCRdb's copy holds only in-frame clones and misses some; the assay was immunoSEQ multiplex PCR. This table has around 1.9 million clones, around 93% appearing once. In the case of this clone: Its antigen remains unidentified.

Terminally differentiated effector memory CD45RA+ cells were left out of the naive CD8 fraction, which was CD45RO-negative and positively selected for CCR7. This CDR3 contains 17 residues. Germline-derived CDR1 and CDR2 are MDHEN and SYDVKM. V was clipped by 3 bases and J by 7 bases; unmatched bases: 15. Findings of the study overall: Naive subsets generally exceeded memory subsets in estimated richness.

Source material: naive CD8+ T cells from PBMCs. The TCR originated in a man between 18 and 35 years old in good health. Some clones in this sample may be carry-over from other donors' samples. The rearrangement uses TRBV28 and TRBJ2-3; 8 bases line up with TRBD2. The CDR3 region has the DNA TGTGCCAGCAGTTTCCCCCAGCGGGAGTGGGGGACGAATACGCAGTATTTT. Protein: CASSFPQREWGTNTQYF.